This T cell receptor beta chain was recovered during a study of T cell changes during pregnancy in multiple sclerosis. The repertoire was sequenced with immunoSEQ multiplex PCR; TCRdb's copy has only in-frame clones and lacks some. Among tens of thousands of clones, more than 90% were seen once, and the ten largest hold 6.5% to 9%. The sample in question was CD8+ T cells from peripheral blood mononuclear cells, obtained in the third trimester of pregnancy. This TCR was sampled from a female donor with multiple sclerosis, enrolled in a pregnancy study.

The CDR3 is CASSLELSNTGELFF. CDR3 sequence (DNA): TGTGCCAGCAGCTTAGAACTCTCGAACACCGGGGAGCTGTTTTTT. The chain employs TRBV7-2 and TRBJ2-2, with no clear D. Germline values: CDR1 SGHTA, CDR2 FQGNSA. Trimming removed 1 base from V and 0 bases from J, with 6 bases in between. CDR3 length equals 15 residues.